The 21 T cell receptor beta chains reported below all come from one sample, sequenced in a study of liver allograft versus peripheral blood T cells. Study background: T cell receptor repertoires in transplanted livers were compared with those in recipients' peripheral blood.

Via MiXCR, TCRdb re-called the reads, giving one row per CDR3 protein. The data contain 2,000 to 3,000 distinct CDR3 sequences, roughly 15% of them singletons. All receptors derive from a human patient who had a liver transplant. Among the T cells, some may be from the graft donor.

This clonotype was seen a few times. The gene calls are TRBV7-2 and TRBJ1-5; D not resolved. Germline loops: CDR1 SGHTA, CDR2 FQGNSA. The CDR3 is 15 residues long. V lost 0 bases to trimming and J lost 4 bases, with 10 bases between them. CDR3 sequence (DNA): TGTGCCAGCAGCTTAGCGCCGGCACAAAATCAGCCCCAGCATTTT. Its translation: CASSLAPAQNQPQHF.

This clonotype was observed a handful of times. This chain joins TRBV6-1 and TRBJ1-4; 10 nucleotides line up with TRBD1. This CDR3 comprises 16 residues. The V and J ends lost 4 bases and 7 bases, in that order; junction bases with no gene match: 9. Germline CDR1 MNHNS, CDR2 SASEGT. CDR3 bases: TGTGCCAGCAGTGGGATGACAGGGGGCGAAGGTGAAAAACTGTTTTTT. Its protein product is CASSGMTGGEGEKLFF.

This clonotype counts as medium-sized. The chain employs TRBV6-6 and TRBJ2-3; TRBD1 matches at 9 bases. The CDR3 loop spans 15 amino acids. Germline V lookup: CDR1 MNHNY, CDR2 SVGAGI (reference sequence). V trimming: 2 bases; J trimming: 6 bases; junction bases outside the gene matches: 6. The CDR3 spells CASSYGDRAVDTQYF. The CDR3 bases are TGTGCCAGCAGTTACGGGGACAGGGCCGTCGATACGCAGTATTTT.

By share, this clonotype counts as medium-sized. V usage is TRBV6-5 and J usage is TRBJ2-1; a possible D gene is TRBD2 (6 bases). The germline CDR1 and CDR2 sequences are MNHEY and SVGAGI. V gave up 4 bases and J gave up 6 bases, with 19 bases separating them. The CDR3 loop spans 16 amino acids. The CDR3 loop reads CASSSRPSAPLNEQFF. The CDR3 DNA is TGTGCCAGCAGTTCTAGACCTAGCGCCCCTCTCAATGAGCAGTTCTTC.

This clonotype is labeled as medium-sized. This chain connects TRBV6-2 or TRBV6-3 to TRBJ1-3, with D perhaps matching TRBD1 (5 bases). Germline CDR1 MNHEY, CDR2 SVGEGT. The CDR3 has 14 amino acids. V lost 7 bases to trimming and J lost 2 bases, with 12 bases between them. In nucleotides, the CDR3 is TGTGCCAGCACCGCTGACAGTACTGGAAACACCATATATTTT. Its protein is CASTADSTGNTIYF.

This clonotype is medium-sized (0.01 to 0.1%) in the sample. This chain connects TRBV6-2 or TRBV6-3 to TRBJ1-1; D is unclear. Per germline, CDR1 MNHEY and CDR2 SVGEGT. The CDR3 spans 14 residues. V lost 7 bases and J 1 base, leaving 13 bases between the germline ends. CDR3 sequence: CASKFWAPNTEAFF. DNA for the CDR3: TGTGCCAGCAAGTTCTGGGCACCGAACACTGAAGCTTTCTTT.

By proportion, this clonotype is medium-sized. This CDR3 reads CASSPGTGDQETQYF. The CDR3 nucleotides read TGTGCCAGCTCACCCGGGACAGGGGATCAAGAGACCCAGTACTTC. This chain joins TRBV18 and TRBJ2-5; 10 bases agree with TRBD1. CDR3 size: 15 residues. The V gene end was trimmed by 3 bases and the J gene end by 2 bases; junction bases not matched to a gene: 3. CDR1 is KGHSH, CDR2 LQKENI, per germline.

There are a few counts of this clonotype. V is TRBV19 and J is TRBJ2-6; the D gene is possibly TRBD1 (6 bases). The CDR3 consists of 16 residues. Between the trimmed V and J ends, which lost 2 bases and 2 bases, there was a span of 10 bases. Germline V gene sequence: CDR1 LNHDA, CDR2 SQIVND (reference sequence). CDR3 sequence (DNA): TGTGCCAGTAGTATACGTCAGGGGACTGGGGCCAACGTCCTGACTTTC. Its protein is CASSIRQGTGANVLTF.

This clonotype qualifies as medium-sized. J is TRBJ1-3 and V is TRBV11-3; D unresolved. V lost 3 bases, J lost 4 bases, and 10 bases lay in between. CDR1 and CDR2 from the germline V gene are SGHNT and YENEEA. The CDR3 loop spans 14 amino acids. CDR3 loop: CASSFAGTGNTIYF. The CDR3 coding sequence is TGTGCCAGCAGCTTTGCTGGCACGGGAAACACCATATATTTT.

In its sample, this clonotype ranks as medium-sized. The genes are TRBV5-4 and TRBJ1-1; tentatively, D is TRBD1 (6 bases). Germline CDR1 and CDR2: SGHNT and YYREEE (reference sequence). V was cut by 10 bases and J by 5 bases, with 21 bases left in between. The CDR3 spans 14 residues. CDR3 nucleotide sequence: TGTGCCCTTAACCGACAAGGGGGAAGGACTGAAGCTTTCTTT. Its protein product is CALNRQGGRTEAFF.

The chain carries TRBV29-1 and TRBJ1-2, with 9 bases fitting TRBD1. The CDR3 covers 13 residues. V dropped 5 bases and J dropped 2; count of bases not matched to a gene: 3. CDR1 is SQVTM, CDR2 ANQGSEA, per germline. The DNA for the CDR3 is TGCAGCGTTTGGACAGGGGTAAACTATGGCTACACCTTC. It codes for CSVWTGVNYGYTF.

As for this clonotype: A much bigger clone sits one base away, suggesting this may be a read error. CDR3 loop: CASSHRRFVDEQYV. Here the CDR3 DNA reads TGTGCCAGCAGCCATCGGCGATTCGTGGACGAGCAGTACGTC. V is TRBV6-2 or TRBV6-3 and J is TRBJ2-7; D unclear. The CDR3 runs 14 residues. The germline V gene encodes CDR1 MNHEY and CDR2 SVGEGT. Trimming removed 6 bases from V and 5 bases from J, with 17 bases in between.

This clonotype is classed as medium-sized (0.01 to 0.1%). J is TRBJ1-1 and V is TRBV29-1, with a possible D match to TRBD1 (5 bases). CDR3 length equals 11 residues. With 7 bases removed from V and 1 base from J, the gap between germline ends came to 7 bases. Germline V gives CDR1 SQVTM, CDR2 ANQGSEA. The CDR3 loop is CSAGTNTEAFF. The DNA of the CDR3 is TGCAGCGCTGGGACGAACACTGAAGCTTTCTTT.

By share, this clonotype counts as large. The chain is built from TRBV29-1 and TRBJ1-1; unclear D gene. Trimming removed 8 bases from V and 0 bases from J, with 13 bases in between. Per the germline V gene, CDR1 is SQVTM and CDR2 is ANQGSEA. This CDR3 spans 13 amino acids. CDR3 residues: CSCRQAVNTEAFF. CDR3 nucleotides: TGCAGCTGTAGGCAGGCAGTGAACACTGAAGCTTTCTTT.

This clonotype qualifies as medium-sized. The CDR3 region is CAWSVPGQGPYGYTF. CDR3 DNA sequence: TGTGCCTGGAGTGTCCCGGGACAGGGTCCTTATGGCTACACCTTC. V is TRBV30 and J is TRBJ1-2; TRBD1 aligns across 9 bases. CDR1 is GTSNPN, CDR2 SVGIG, per germline (reference sequence). CDR3 length: 15 residues. Trimming at V came to 0 bases and at J to 5 bases, leaving 7 bases not matched to a gene.

This clonotype showed up just a few times. This chain uses TRBV7-2 with TRBJ1-2; D gene unclear. This CDR3 has 12 residues. The V end lost 1 base, the J end lost 6 bases, and 6 bases lay between the germline ends. Germline CDR1 SGHTA, CDR2 FQGNSA. This CDR3 is CASSLGTDGYTF. The DNA for the CDR3 is TGTGCCAGCAGCTTAGGGACCGATGGCTACACCTTC. The variable domain in full, completed from reference TRBV7-2 and TRBJ1-2, reads GAGVSQSPSNKVTEKGKDVELRCDPISGHTALYWYRQSLGQGLEFLIYFQGNSAPDKSGLPSDRFSAERTGGSVSTLTIQRTQQEDSAVYLCASSLGTDGYTFGSGTRLTVV.

Sample share makes this clonotype medium-sized. The V gene is TRBV5-6, the J gene TRBJ1-1; D might be TRBD1 (5 bases). Trimming removed 3 bases at V and 6 bases at J, with 15 bases between. Germline V gene lookup returns CDR1 SGHDT and CDR2 YYEEEE. This CDR3 spans 14 amino acids. The CDR3 sequence is CASSWGVQIAEAFF. As DNA, the CDR3 is TGTGCCAGCAGCTGGGGGGTCCAGATCGCTGAAGCTTTCTTT.

By proportion, this clonotype is medium-sized. This chain joins TRBV18 and TRBJ1-6; 8 bases agree with TRBD1. Per the germline V gene, CDR1 is KGHSH and CDR2 is LQKENI. With 2 bases clipped from V and 7 bases from J, the junction kept 1 base outside the gene matches. The CDR3 is 14 amino acids. The CDR3 sequence: CASSPGQGNSPLHF. CDR3 DNA sequence: TGTGCCAGCTCACCAGGACAGGGAAATTCACCCCTCCACTTT.

This chain connects TRBV12-5 to TRBJ1-1, with TRBD1 as a possible D gene (5 bases). CDR1 and CDR2 from the germline V gene are LGHNT and FRNRAP. The CDR3 length is 15 residues. V was clipped by 2 bases and J by 4 bases, with 14 bases between them. CDR3 in amino acids: CASGLSLSGGTEAFF. Here the CDR3 DNA reads TGTGCTAGTGGTTTGTCTCTTTCTGGGGGCACTGAAGCTTTCTTT.

By proportion, this clonotype is medium-sized (0.01 to 0.1%). CDR3 sequence reads: CASSRGQGEGRTGELFF. The CDR3, as DNA: TGTGCCAGCAGCCGTGGACAGGGGGAGGGGCGGACCGGGGAGCTGTTTTTT. The chain recombines TRBV5-5 with TRBJ2-2; 10 bases fit TRBD1. V shed 4 bases, J shed 5 bases, and the junction held 11 bases outside the gene matches. The length of the CDR3 is 17 residues. Per germline, CDR1 SGHKS and CDR2 YYEKEE (reference sequence).

Of note for this clonotype: At one of its ends the junction is not consistent with the germline gene, which may arise from a read error. The chain joins TRBV20-1 to TRBJ2-1, with D maybe TRBD1 (5 bases). Germline-derived CDR1 and CDR2 are DFQATT and SNEGSKA (reference sequence). CDR3 size: 12 residues. CDR3 sequence (DNA): TGCAGTGTAATAGGGGCGCGCGATGAGCAGCTCTTC. Translated: CSVIGARDEQLF.